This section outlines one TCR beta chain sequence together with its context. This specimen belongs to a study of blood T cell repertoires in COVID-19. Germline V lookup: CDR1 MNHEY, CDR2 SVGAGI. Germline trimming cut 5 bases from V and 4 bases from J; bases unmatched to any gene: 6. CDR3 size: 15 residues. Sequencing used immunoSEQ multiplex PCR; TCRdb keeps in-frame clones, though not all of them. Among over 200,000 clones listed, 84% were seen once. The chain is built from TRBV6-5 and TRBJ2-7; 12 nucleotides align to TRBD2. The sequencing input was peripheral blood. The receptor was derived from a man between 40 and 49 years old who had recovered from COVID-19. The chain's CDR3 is CASSPVTSGGYEQYF. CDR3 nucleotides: TGTGCCAGCAGTCCTGTTACTAGCGGGGGGTACGAGCAGTACTTC.